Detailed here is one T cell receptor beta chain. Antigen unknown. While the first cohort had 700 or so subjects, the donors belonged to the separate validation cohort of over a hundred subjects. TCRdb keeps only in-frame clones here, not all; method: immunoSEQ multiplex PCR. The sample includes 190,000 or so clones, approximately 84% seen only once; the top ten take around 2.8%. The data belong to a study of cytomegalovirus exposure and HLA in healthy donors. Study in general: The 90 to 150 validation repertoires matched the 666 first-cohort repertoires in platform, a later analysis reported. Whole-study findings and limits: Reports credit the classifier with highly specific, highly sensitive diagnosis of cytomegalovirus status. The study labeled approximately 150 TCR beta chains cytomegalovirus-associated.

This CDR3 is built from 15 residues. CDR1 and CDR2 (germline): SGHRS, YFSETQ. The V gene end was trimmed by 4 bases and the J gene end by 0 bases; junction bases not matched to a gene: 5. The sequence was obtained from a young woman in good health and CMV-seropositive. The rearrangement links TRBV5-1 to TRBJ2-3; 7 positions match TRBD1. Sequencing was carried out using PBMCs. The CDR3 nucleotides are TGCGCCAGCAGCCTCAGGGGGACCAGCACAGATACGCAGTATTTT. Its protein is CASSLRGTSTDTQYF.